This T cell receptor beta chain is from a study of blood T cell repertoires in COVID-19. Study at large: Sources were T cells, B-cell-depleted T cells, or PBMCs; the material itself was cDNA or gDNA.

The CDR3 sequence is 14 residues long. Unmatched junction bases numbered 8, after V lost 6 bases and J lost 5 bases. Germline CDR1 SNHLY, CDR2 FYNNEI. As processed by the authors: For nucleated cells, counts were estimated from reference gene primer amplification. The table came from immunoSEQ multiplex PCR; TCRdb's copy has only in-frame clones and leaves some out. The V and J calls and clone size are taken from that table; D and trimming were inferred from the DNA. The sample lists about 150,000 clones, around 87% seen once, with about 5.7% in the top ten. Material for sequencing was peripheral blood. This sequence originates from an elderly man with acute or convalescent COVID-19. The chain has TRBV2 and TRBJ1-1; 8 nucleotides match TRBD1. The CDR3 reads CASRDTGGRTEAFF. The CDR3 DNA reads TGTGCCAGCAGGGATACAGGGGGACGGACTGAAGCTTTCTTT. The whole variable domain, filled in from reference TRBV2 and TRBJ1-1, reads EPEVTQTPSHQVTQMGQEVILRCVPISNHLYFYWYRQILGQKVEFLVSFYNNEISEKSEIFDDQFSVERPDGSNFTLKIRSTKLEDSAMYFCASRDTGGRTEAFFGQGTRLTVV.